This T cell receptor beta chain was recorded in a study of post-analysis software for immune sequencing data (dated by TCRdb to the mid-2010s). With respect to the entire study: Recorded disease courses included relapsing-remitting, secondary progressive and progressive-relapsing multiple sclerosis, with some patients lacking subtype annotation. A subset of samples was prepared in parallel using single-end sample barcoding, then pooled and co-amplified after Illumina adapter ligation. The multiple sclerosis patient repertoires were compared with more than 9 previously published healthy control repertoires from donors aged roughly 6 to 27 years. Paper-wide results and their limitations: Strong co-clustering of samples prepared in the same batch was shown by direct clustering with F measure, prompting a batch-effect correction. About 5 TRBV segments, including TRBV5-6, TRBV5-1 and TRBV20-1, were significantly more frequent in patients than controls. Normalized Chao1 diversity was significantly lower in multiple sclerosis patients than controls, suggesting substantial peripheral T-cell clonal expansion. The multiple sclerosis patient group was slightly younger than the control group.

As concerns this clonotype: Which antigen it targets is not known. No clone much larger than this one lies a single base away; base qualities are absent.

Library creation used PCR. The listed sequencing device is Illumina HiSeq 2500. Unique molecular identifiers were incorporated into TCR beta cDNA libraries to reduce PCR and sequencing biases. Per 1 to 10 million input T cells, approximately 500,000 cDNA molecules were obtained, such that each molecule approximated one T cell. The patient libraries were prepared and sequenced using the same protocol as the earlier healthy control dataset. Within a given batch, samples were prepared together, multiplexed and sequenced on the same HiSeq lane. In the paper's pipeline: MIGEC was used to process the raw barcoded reads, and molecular identifier groups with only a single read were discarded before consensus assembly and CDR3 extraction. VDJtools was used for post-analysis of the clonotype tables, and diversity was normalized by down-sampling every dataset to the size of the smallest sample. In repertoire overlap clustering, CDR3 amino acid sequences, but not nucleotide sequences, were matched to correct batch-related cross-sample contamination. TCRdb applied fastp at Q25 and MiXCR to the public reads, then kept only in-frame beta chains. Each entry merges the rows of one CDR3 protein and shows their most common DNA and genes. For this entry, the V and J calls and clone size follow TCRdb and not the study's own pipeline. This sample holds some 700,000 distinct CDR3 sequences; 59% were observed only once. Around 10% of the sample belongs to the ten largest clones.

To demonstrate the VDJtools post-analysis software, TCR beta repertoires were profiled from the peripheral blood of about a dozen young patients with multiple sclerosis. The multiple sclerosis patients were children and adolescents ranging in age from roughly 6 to 15 years. From the cysteine through the phenylalanine, the CDR3 covers 13 amino acids. Here the CDR3 DNA is all that survives: 39 bases in frame from base 1. CDR1 DFQATT and CDR2 SNEGSKA are derived from the germline V gene (reference sequence). Sequencing was carried out using blood. Rearrangement joined TRBV20-1 to TRBJ2-7, with TRBD2 identical over 12 junction bases. With the DNA end fitting TRBJ2-5 better, the J assignment may be wrong. This receptor was taken from a girl aged 2 to 9 with multiple sclerosis. Here the CDR3 is given as CSAQGLAGETQYF. The nucleotides are TGCAGTGCTCAGGGACTAGCGGGAGAGACCCAGTACTTC.